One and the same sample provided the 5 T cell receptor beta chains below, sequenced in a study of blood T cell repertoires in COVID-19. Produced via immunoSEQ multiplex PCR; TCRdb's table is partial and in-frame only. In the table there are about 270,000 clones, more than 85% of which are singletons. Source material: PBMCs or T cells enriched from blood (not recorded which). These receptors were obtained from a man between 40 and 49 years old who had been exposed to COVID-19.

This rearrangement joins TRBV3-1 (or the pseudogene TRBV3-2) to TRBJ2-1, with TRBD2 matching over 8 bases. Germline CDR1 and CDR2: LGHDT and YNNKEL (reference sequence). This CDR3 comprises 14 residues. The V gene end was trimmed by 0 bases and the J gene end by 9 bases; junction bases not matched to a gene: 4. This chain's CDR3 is CASSQDPRGGEQFF. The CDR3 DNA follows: TGTGCCAGCAGCCAAGATCCTCGGGGGGGTGAGCAGTTCTTC.

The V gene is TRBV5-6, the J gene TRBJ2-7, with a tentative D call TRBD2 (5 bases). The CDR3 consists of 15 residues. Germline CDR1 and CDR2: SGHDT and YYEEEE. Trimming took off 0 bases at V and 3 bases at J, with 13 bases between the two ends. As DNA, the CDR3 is TGTGCCAGCAGCTTGGATAGGGAGTATCTCTACGAGCAGTACTTC. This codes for CASSLDREYLYEQYF.

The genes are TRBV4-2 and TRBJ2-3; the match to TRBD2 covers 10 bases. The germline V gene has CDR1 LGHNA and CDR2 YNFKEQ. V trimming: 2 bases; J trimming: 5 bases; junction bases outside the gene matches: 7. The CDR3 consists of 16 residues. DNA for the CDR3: TGTGCCAGCAGCCAACGAGCGGGAGGGCCAATAGATACGCAGTATTTT. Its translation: CASSQRAGGPIDTQYF.

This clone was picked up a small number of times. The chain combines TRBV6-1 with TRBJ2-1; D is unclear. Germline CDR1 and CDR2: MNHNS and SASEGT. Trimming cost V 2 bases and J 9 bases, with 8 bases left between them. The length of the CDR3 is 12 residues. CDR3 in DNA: TGTGCCAGCAGTGAACGGAGAGTTGAGCAGTTCTTC. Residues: CASSERRVEQFF.

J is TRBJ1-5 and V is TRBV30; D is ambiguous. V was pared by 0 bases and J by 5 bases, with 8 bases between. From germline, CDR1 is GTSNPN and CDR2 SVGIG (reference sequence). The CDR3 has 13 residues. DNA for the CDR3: TGTGCCTGGAGTGTGGGCCGAGATCAGCCCCAGCATTTT. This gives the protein CAWSVGRDQPQHF.